A single sample gave rise to the 22 T cell receptor beta chains below, sequenced in a study of a mutant IDH1 vaccine in newly diagnosed glioma. The repertoire was sequenced with immunoSEQ multiplex PCR; TCRdb's copy has only in-frame clones and lacks some. The sample contains about 94,000 clones, nearly 90% of which appear only once. The antigens for these receptors are not known. Time point here: week 47, end of study. It was 300 ug of mutant IDH1 20-mer peptide that made up each vaccine dose, given with topical imiquimod. Sequences were derived from PBMCs, sampled from a glioma patient whose treatment included an IDH1 peptide vaccine. The source is a woman aged 45 to 65 with glioma.

This clone showed up just a few times. The V call is TRBV30, the J call TRBJ1-1; TRBD1 is a possible D gene (6 bases). CDR1 GTSNPN and CDR2 SVGIG come from the germline V gene (reference sequence). CDR3 length equals 15 residues. Deletions cut 4 bases from V and 5 bases from J, with 20 bases between. CDR3 amino acids: CAWIRVRGRGTEAFF. The CDR3 DNA reads TGTGCCTGGATACGTGTTCGGGGTAGGGGGACTGAAGCTTTCTTT.

The rearrangement links TRBV6-5 to TRBJ1-4, with D possibly TRBD1 on 6 matching bases. The V gene's germline CDR1 is MNHEY and CDR2 SVGAGI. V lost 7 bases to trimming and J lost 7 bases, with 13 bases between them. There are 13 residues in the CDR3. The CDR3 protein is CASMGGASEKLFF. The CDR3 DNA reads TGTGCCAGCATGGGGGGGGCTAGTGAAAAACTGTTTTTT.

This chain connects TRBV25-1 to TRBJ2-7; D is perhaps TRBD1 or TRBD2 (5 bases each). V dropped 11 bases and J dropped 9 bases, with 11 bases sitting between them. The germline V gene has CDR1 MGHDK and CDR2 SYGVNS. This CDR3 spans 9 amino acids. CDR3 region: CAPRERQYF. CDR3 sequence (DNA): TGTGCCCCCAGGGAGCGGCAGTACTTC.

The chain recombines TRBV29-1 with TRBJ1-2, with D possibly being TRBD1 (5 bases). Trimming cost V 7 bases and J 1 base, with 7 bases left between them. The CDR3 length is 11 residues. Germline V gene data show CDR1 as SQVTM and CDR2 as ANQGSEA. CDR3 in amino acids: CSGGGNYGYTF. The CDR3 DNA is TGCAGCGGGGGGGGTAACTATGGCTACACCTTC.

This rearrangement joins TRBV10-1 to TRBJ2-2, with no clear D. Germline V gene sequence: CDR1 WNHNN, CDR2 SYGVQD (reference sequence). V gave up 3 bases and J gave up 3 bases, with 11 bases separating them. The CDR3 has 15 amino acids. CDR3 coding DNA: TGCGCCAGCAGTGACGGAGACAAGTACACCGGGGAGCTGTTTTTT. Amino acids: CASSDGDKYTGELFF.

The V call is TRBV6-1, the J call TRBJ1-5; no clear D gene. CDR3 length: 15 amino acids. Trimming pared 6 bases from V and 5 bases from J, leaving 17 bases between. In germline, CDR1 is MNHNS, CDR2 SASEGT. CDR3 DNA: TGTGCCAGCAGCCCCGGGTACGGGCGTGATCAGCCCCAGCATTTT. Protein: CASSPGYGRDQPQHF.

The V call is TRBV6-1, the J call TRBJ2-4; 8 positions match TRBD1. The CDR3 length is 14 residues. The germline V gene has CDR1 MNHNS and CDR2 SASEGT. V was clipped by 5 bases and J by 6 bases; unmatched bases: 6. The chain's CDR3 is CASSPRQGTNIQYF. CDR3 nucleotide sequence: TGTGCCAGCAGTCCGAGACAGGGGACAAACATTCAGTACTTC.

V gene TRBV18 combines with J gene TRBJ2-5; D remains ambiguous. The CDR3 contains 14 residues. CDR1 is KGHSH, CDR2 LQKENI, per germline. V lost 3 bases, J lost 5 bases, and 13 bases lay in between. CDR3 protein: CASSPSGWGETQYF. The CDR3 DNA follows: TGTGCCAGCTCACCGAGTGGATGGGGTGAGACCCAGTACTTC.

The rearrangement links TRBV6-1 to TRBJ2-1; TRBD2 agrees at 7 bases. This CDR3 contains 15 residues. V dropped 2 bases and J dropped 2; count of bases not matched to a gene: 3. Germline V gene sequence: CDR1 MNHNS, CDR2 SASEGT. The CDR3 nucleotides are TGTGCCAGCAGTGAACTAGCGGAAACCTACAATGAGCAGTTCTTC. Protein: CASSELAETYNEQFF.

This sequence joins TRBV2 and TRBJ1-1; D unclear. The CDR3 runs 13 residues. Germline values: CDR1 SNHLY, CDR2 FYNNEI. V was pared by 4 bases and J by 3 bases, with 9 bases between. CDR3 residues: CASSVDGYTEAFF. CDR3 DNA sequence: TGTGCCAGCAGTGTAGACGGGTACACTGAAGCTTTCTTT. The whole variable domain, remainder taken from reference TRBV2 and TRBJ1-1, is EPEVTQTPSHQVTQMGQEVILRCVPISNHLYFYWYRQILGQKVEFLVSFYNNEISEKSEIFDDQFSVERPDGSNFTLKIRSTKLEDSAMYFCASSVDGYTEAFFGQGTRLTVV.

V is TRBV19 and J is TRBJ2-5; 7 positions agree with TRBD2. The V gene's germline CDR1 is LNHDA and CDR2 SQIVND (reference sequence). There are 14 residues in the CDR3. The ends lost 5 bases at V and 4 bases at J; junction bases unmatched: 7. The CDR3 DNA follows: TGTGCCAGTAGTCCGGGACTATTCGCAGAGACCCAGTACTTC. It codes for CASSPGLFAETQYF.

The chain links TRBV2 to TRBJ1-2; 9 bases agree with TRBD1. CDR3 length equals 15 residues. CDR1 and CDR2 from the germline V gene are SNHLY and FYNNEI. Trimming at V came to 0 bases and at J to 5 bases, leaving 4 bases not matched to a gene. The CDR3 here is CASSEAPGTGYGYTF. The CDR3 coding sequence is TGTGCCAGCAGTGAAGCGCCCGGGACAGGGTATGGCTACACCTTC.

The chain has TRBV5-4 and TRBJ2-3; no clear D. Trimming removed 3 bases from V and 2 bases from J, with 7 bases in between. The germline gives CDR1 SGHNT, CDR2 YYREEE (reference sequence). The CDR3 is 13 residues long. CDR3 in amino acids: CASSSRTTDTQYF. The CDR3 coding sequence is TGTGCCAGCAGCTCCCGGACCACAGATACGCAGTATTTT.

The V call is TRBV7-9, the J call TRBJ2-2, with D unclear. This CDR3 is built from 13 residues. The germline V gene has CDR1 SEHNR and CDR2 FQNEAQ (reference sequence). V was cut by 1 base and J by 6 bases, with 6 bases left in between. CDR3 region: CASSLGVAGELFF. The CDR3, as DNA: TGTGCCAGCAGCTTAGGGGTTGCCGGGGAGCTGTTTTTT.

This clone was counted a few times. The rearrangement links TRBV7-9 to TRBJ2-5, with D possibly matching TRBD1 (5 bases). The CDR3 contains 13 residues. V was shortened by 3 bases and J by 8 bases, with 13 bases between the two germline ends. The germline CDR1 and CDR2 sequences are SEHNR and FQNEAQ (reference sequence). The DNA of the CDR3 is TGTGCCAGCAGCTTTACAGGCCCAAGAACCCAGTACTTC. It codes for CASSFTGPRTQYF.

V usage is TRBV27 and J usage is TRBJ2-7, with 8 nucleotides matching TRBD1. Germline loops: CDR1 MNHEY, CDR2 SMNVEV (reference sequence). The CDR3 loop spans 16 amino acids. V was clipped by 0 bases and J by 5 bases; unmatched bases: 9. The CDR3 here is CASSLSSGGAIHEQYF. In DNA form, the CDR3 reads TGTGCCAGCAGTTTATCCTCAGGGGGCGCGATCCACGAGCAGTACTTC.

The chain recombines TRBV28 with TRBJ2-7; 8 nucleotides align to TRBD1. The CDR3 runs to 15 residues. The V gene's germline CDR1 is MDHEN and CDR2 SYDVKM. Unmatched junction bases numbered 10, after V lost 3 bases and J lost 6 bases. CDR3 in amino acids: CASSLLGRDRLEQYF. Written as DNA, the CDR3 is TGTGCCAGCAGTTTGTTGGGTCGGGACAGGCTCGAGCAGTACTTC.

The chain uses TRBV28 and TRBJ2-7; 10 bases are shared with TRBD2. The CDR3 sequence is 16 residues long. CDR1 is MDHEN and CDR2 is SYDVKM in the germline V gene. J lost 4 bases, V lost 2 bases, and 8 bases had no gene match. The DNA of the CDR3 is TGTGCCAGCAGTTTAGGCTACGGAGCGGGGGGGTACGAGCAGTACTTC. It yields the protein CASSLGYGAGGYEQYF.

The chain is built from TRBV6-5 and TRBJ2-3; tentative D call: TRBD2 (6 bases). From germline, CDR1 is MNHEY and CDR2 SVGAGI. The CDR3 loop spans 14 amino acids. V gave up 5 bases and J gave up 2 bases, with 11 bases separating them. CDR3 sequence: CASSLAPATDTQYF. The CDR3 nucleotides read TGTGCCAGCAGTCTAGCGCCAGCCACAGATACGCAGTATTTT.

The chain recombines TRBV6-1 with TRBJ2-1, with 7 bases matching TRBD2. Trimming at V came to 5 bases and at J to 0 bases, leaving 4 bases not matched to a gene. Germline lookup yields CDR1 MNHNS and CDR2 SASEGT. The CDR3 runs to 15 residues. The CDR3 DNA reads as TGTGCCAGCAGTTGGGAGGGAGCCTCCTACAATGAGCAGTTCTTC. Translation gives CASSWEGASYNEQFF.

The rearrangement joins TRBV28 to TRBJ2-7; 9 bases agree with TRBD2. CDR3 length equals 15 residues. Trimming removed 6 bases from V and 7 bases from J; junction bases left unmatched: 13. Germline CDR1 MDHEN, CDR2 SYDVKM. The CDR3 DNA sequence: TGTGCCAGCAGCAAAGACAGGCGGGGACTAGCAGAGCAGTACTTC. Its protein is CASSKDRRGLAEQYF.

The genes are TRBV5-1 and TRBJ1-3; possibly TRBD1 for D (5 bases). Deletions cut 1 base from V and 3 bases from J, with 20 bases between. The germline V gene encodes CDR1 SGHRS and CDR2 YFSETQ. This CDR3 has 18 amino acids. The CDR3 sequence is CASSLTAGPRGVGNTIYF. The CDR3 region has the DNA TGCGCCAGCAGCTTGACCGCAGGTCCGAGAGGGGTTGGAAACACCATATATTTT.